Shown below are 26 T cell receptor beta chains from a single sample sequenced in a study of blood T cell repertoires in COVID-19. Profiled with immunoSEQ multiplex PCR; TCRdb holds only in-frame clones, not every one. This table holds roughly 170,000 clones, 80% to 90% found once. The sample was peripheral blood. Receptor source: a man in his sixties or seventies with active or convalescent COVID-19.

The chain combines TRBV18 with TRBJ1-1; unclear D gene. V gave up 0 bases and J gave up 1 base, with 12 bases separating them. Germline V gene sequence: CDR1 KGHSH, CDR2 LQKENI. This CDR3 contains 16 residues. The CDR3, as DNA: TGTGCCAGCTCACCACCCCTTCATTCACAGAACACTGAAGCTTTCTTT. The encoded protein is CASSPPLHSQNTEAFF.

The chain combines TRBV3-1 (or the pseudogene TRBV3-2) with TRBJ1-5; a weak D match, TRBD1 (6 bases). Trimming removed 1 base from V and 2 bases from J, with 12 bases in between. CDR1 and CDR2 (germline): LGHDT, YNNKEL (reference sequence). The CDR3 has 16 amino acids. CDR3 loop: CASSQGGYRGNQPQHF. The DNA of the CDR3 is TGTGCCAGCAGCCAAGGGGGGTACAGGGGCAATCAGCCCCAGCATTTT.

The chain carries TRBV15 and TRBJ2-2, with D possibly matching TRBD1 (5 bases). V lost 0 bases, J lost 3 bases, and 14 bases lay in between. Germline V gene sequence: CDR1 LNHNV, CDR2 YYDKDF (reference sequence). The CDR3 is 17 residues long. This CDR3 reads CATSREVSKGDTGELFF. Here the CDR3 DNA reads TGTGCCACCAGCAGAGAGGTTTCGAAAGGGGACACCGGGGAGCTGTTTTTT. The variable domain in full, completed from reference TRBV15 and TRBJ2-2, reads DAMVIQNPRYQVTQFGKPVTLSCSQTLNHNVMYWYQQKSSQAPKLLFHYYDKDFNNEADTPDNFQSRRPNTSFCFLDIRSPGLGDTAMYLCATSREVSKGDTGELFFGEGSRLTVL.

The genes are TRBV5-1 and TRBJ2-7; D may be TRBD2 (6 bases). Germline lookup yields CDR1 SGHRS and CDR2 YFSETQ. This CDR3 is built from 17 residues. V was clipped by 0 bases and J by 7 bases, with 23 bases between them. The CDR3 here is CASSLAGGDPFSGEQYF. The CDR3 DNA follows: TGCGCCAGCAGCTTGGCTGGAGGGGATCCATTTTCGGGAGAGCAGTACTTC.

V is TRBV19 and J is TRBJ1-1; 9 nucleotides align to TRBD1. The length of the CDR3 is 13 residues. Germline assignment: CDR1 LNHDA and CDR2 SQIVND (reference sequence). V gave up 6 bases and J gave up 2 bases; unmatched junction bases: 1. CDR3 DNA: TGTGCCAGTAGGGGACAGGGTAACACTGAAGCTTTCTTT. Translation: CASRGQGNTEAFF.

V is TRBV23-1 and J is TRBJ2-2, with 7 positions matching TRBD1. Being an ORF, TRBV23-1 has a function that is uncertain. The CDR3 extends over 14 amino acids. The V segment lost 7 bases and the J segment 7 bases; nucleotides outside the gene matches: 9. The CDR3 region is CASTRQGEGGELFF. The CDR3, as DNA: TGCGCCAGCACACGACAGGGAGAGGGCGGGGAGCTGTTTTTT.

The rearrangement joins TRBV19 to TRBJ1-5; a possible D gene is TRBD1 (6 bases). CDR1 is LNHDA, CDR2 SQIVND, per germline (reference sequence). Trimming removed 3 bases from V and 5 bases from J, with 14 bases in between. This CDR3 has 15 amino acids. The CDR3 DNA reads as TGTGCCAGTAGTATTGTGTGGGGGGGCCATCAGCCCCAGCATTTT. Translation: CASSIVWGGHQPQHF.

The genes are TRBV24-1 and TRBJ1-2; D is ambiguous. Deletions cut 4 bases from V and 6 bases from J, with 14 bases between. Per germline, CDR1 KGHDR and CDR2 SFDVKD. CDR3 length: 14 amino acids. CDR3 in DNA: TGTGCCACCAGTGAATCCGCCAAACTAAATGGCTACACCTTC. Amino acid sequence: CATSESAKLNGYTF.

The chain combines TRBV5-1 with TRBJ1-1; possible D gene TRBD1, 6 bases. The CDR3 covers 13 residues. The V gene's germline CDR1 is SGHRS and CDR2 YFSETQ. The V end was cut by 0 bases, the J end by 9 bases, with 12 bases between. The CDR3 loop is CASSLGIQGKAFF. The CDR3 DNA reads as TGCGCCAGCAGCTTGGGTATACAGGGTAAAGCTTTCTTT.

This clone came up once. The chain joins TRBV29-1 to TRBJ1-2; tentative D call: TRBD1 (6 bases). Germline CDR1 and CDR2: SQVTM and ANQGSEA. The V and J ends lost 5 bases and 8 bases respectively, with 15 bases between them. There are 12 residues in the CDR3. The CDR3 DNA sequence: TGCAGCGTTAGGCCAGGGGAGCGGGGCTACACCTTC. It yields the protein CSVRPGERGYTF.

This chain uses TRBV7-7 with TRBJ2-3, with TRBD2 identical over 7 bases. The CDR3 covers 16 residues. V lost 5 bases and J lost 6; bases outside the gene matches: 14. Germline values: CDR1 SSHAT, CDR2 FNYEAQ (reference sequence). The CDR3 reads CASSPQVGGGLDTQYF. The CDR3 region has the DNA TGTGCCAGCAGCCCCCAGGTGGGGGGGGGTCTTGATACGCAGTATTTT.

The chain has TRBV19 and TRBJ1-2, with TRBD1 matching 8 bases. The germline CDR1 and CDR2 sequences are LNHDA and SQIVND (reference sequence). CDR3 size: 15 residues. Trimming at V came to 8 bases and at J to 4 bases, leaving 12 bases not matched to a gene. The CDR3 loop reads CASRTGNQGLYGYTF. DNA of the CDR3: TGTGCCAGTCGGACAGGGAACCAAGGGCTCTATGGCTACACCTTC. Supplemented by reference TRBV19 and TRBJ1-2, the full variable domain reads DGGITQSPKYLFRKEGQNVTLSCEQNLNHDAMYWYRQDPGQGLRLIYYSQIVNDFQKGDIAEGYSVSREKKESFPLTVTSAQKNPTAFYLCASRTGNQGLYGYTFGSGTRLTVV.

This sequence joins TRBV19 and TRBJ1-5, with 9 bases fitting TRBD1. There are 13 residues in the CDR3. Germline CDR1 and CDR2: LNHDA and SQIVND (reference sequence). J lost 6 bases, V lost 7 bases, and 4 bases had no gene match. The DNA of the CDR3 is TGTGCCAGTATGGGGACAGGGCGTCAGCCCCAGCATTTT. Its translation is CASMGTGRQPQHF.

The chain combines TRBV19 with TRBJ1-3; no clear D. Germline V gene lookup returns CDR1 LNHDA and CDR2 SQIVND (reference sequence). The CDR3 consists of 16 residues. V was shortened by 3 bases and J by 1 base, with 13 bases between the two germline ends. The CDR3 DNA reads as TGTGCCAGTAGTATGGGAGGGAACCCTTCTGGAAACACCATATATTTT. Translated, it gives CASSMGGNPSGNTIYF. The variable domain in full, with the rest retrieved from reference TRBV19 and TRBJ1-3, is DGGITQSPKYLFRKEGQNVTLSCEQNLNHDAMYWYRQDPGQGLRLIYYSQIVNDFQKGDIAEGYSVSREKKESFPLTVTSAQKNPTAFYLCASSMGGNPSGNTIYFGEGSWLTVV.

J is TRBJ2-1 and V is TRBV10-3, with TRBD2 identical over 11 bases. The CDR3 runs to 15 residues. Trimming took 4 bases from V and 8 from J; bases not matched to a gene: 7. Germline V gene data show CDR1 as ENHRY and CDR2 as SYGVKD. This chain's CDR3 is CAISAASGRMDEQFF. The DNA for the CDR3 is TGTGCCATCAGTGCAGCTAGCGGGAGGATGGATGAGCAGTTCTTC.

This clone was detected only a few times. This sequence joins TRBV6-5 and TRBJ1-2; 11 bases are shared with TRBD1. From germline, CDR1 is MNHEY and CDR2 SVGAGI. Germline trimming cut 2 bases from V and 4 bases from J; bases unmatched to any gene: 6. The CDR3 is 16 residues long. The CDR3 DNA reads TGTGCCAGCAGTTACACACGGACAGGGGGCAGCTATGGCTACACCTTC. Encoded protein: CASSYTRTGGSYGYTF.

The chain uses TRBV5-5 and TRBJ2-7; possible D gene TRBD2, 5 bases. CDR1 is SGHKS, CDR2 YYEKEE, per germline (reference sequence). V was clipped by 0 bases and J by 7 bases, with 17 bases between them. This CDR3 region has 15 residues. The CDR3 reads CASSLVGGSYGEQYF. CDR3 sequence (DNA): TGTGCCAGCAGCTTGGTCGGAGGCTCCTACGGGGAGCAGTACTTC.

The V call is TRBV5-1, the J call TRBJ1-1; D not resolved. V was trimmed by 2 bases and J by 8 bases, leaving 16 bases between them. This CDR3 spans 14 amino acids. Per germline, CDR1 SGHRS and CDR2 YFSETQ. CDR3 sequence: CASSFRSSYLEAFF. In nucleotides, the CDR3 is TGCGCCAGCAGCTTCAGGTCTTCGTATTTGGAAGCTTTCTTT.

CDR3 nucleotide sequence: TGTGCCAGCAGTTACTCGGGACAGACTATCAATGAGCAGTTCTTC. Amino acids: CASSYSGQTINEQFF. This chain joins TRBV6-5 and TRBJ2-1; TRBD1 aligns across 7 bases. V gave up 0 bases and J gave up 6 bases; unmatched junction bases: 5. This CDR3 has 15 amino acids. The germline gives CDR1 MNHEY, CDR2 SVGAGI.

The chain is built from TRBV6-5 and TRBJ1-1; 7 nucleotides match TRBD1. The CDR3 spans 15 residues. Germline V CDR1 and CDR2: MNHEY, SVGAGI. Trimming at V came to 7 bases and at J to 4 bases, leaving 12 bases not matched to a gene. The CDR3 DNA reads as TGTGCCAGCACTCCCAGACAGGGACGAGGCACTGAAGCTTTCTTT. This sequence encodes CASTPRQGRGTEAFF.

This clone appeared once. The gene calls are TRBV7-2 and TRBJ2-1, with TRBD2 matching over 9 bases. Unmatched junction bases numbered 2, after V lost 5 bases and J lost 3 bases. The CDR3 length is 14 residues. CDR1 and CDR2 from the germline V gene are SGHTA and FQGNSA. As DNA, the CDR3 is TGTGCCAGCAGCCCTAGCGGGGTCTACAATGAGCAGTTCTTC. Residues: CASSPSGVYNEQFF.

DNA of the CDR3: TGTGCCAGCAGCCAAGATTGGGGACAGTTGAACACTGAAGCTTTCTTT. It translates to CASSQDWGQLNTEAFF. The chain recombines TRBV14 with TRBJ1-1; 7 nucleotides match TRBD1. The germline CDR1 and CDR2 sequences are SGHDN and FVKESK. The CDR3 loop spans 16 amino acids. Trimming cost V 0 bases and J 0 bases; bases outside gene matches: 4.

The chain is built from TRBV3-1 (or the pseudogene TRBV3-2) and TRBJ1-1, with 12 positions matching TRBD1. After removal of 3 bases from V and 6 bases from J, the junction contained 5 bases not matched to a gene. Germline CDR1 and CDR2: LGHDT and YNNKEL (reference sequence). This CDR3 has 15 amino acids. The DNA for the CDR3 is TGTGCCAGCAGCCAGGAGGGACAGGGGGCAGCTGAAGCTTTCTTT. It codes for CASSQEGQGAAEAFF.

As regards this clone: At one end, the junction sequence differs from germline, possibly due to a read error. In nucleotides, the CDR3 is TGTGCTAGCAGCTTGGGCCCCTCGGGACCCCAGCATTTT. Protein product: CASSLGPSGPQHF. V usage is TRBV7-7 and J usage is TRBJ1-5; D is unclear. The germline V gene has CDR1 SSHAT and CDR2 FNYEAQ (reference sequence). This CDR3 spans 13 amino acids.

J is TRBJ2-5 and V is TRBV4-3; D may be TRBD1 (5 bases). Deletions cut 1 base from V and 5 bases from J, with 17 bases between. Germline CDR1 reads LGHNA; CDR2 reads YSLEER. The CDR3 covers 16 residues. The CDR3 here is CASSQGQTTDGETQYF. CDR3 nucleotide sequence: TGCGCCAGCAGCCAAGGCCAAACGACAGACGGGGAGACCCAGTACTTC.

The V gene is TRBV28, the J gene TRBJ2-7, with D perhaps TRBD1 (6 bases). Per the germline V gene, CDR1 is MDHEN and CDR2 is SYDVKM. The CDR3 is made up of 14 amino acids. V shed 6 bases and J shed 2 bases, with 14 bases lying between them. The CDR3 reads CASRTGTPTYEQYF. The CDR3 nucleotides are TGTGCCAGCAGAACCGGGACACCTACCTACGAGCAGTACTTC.